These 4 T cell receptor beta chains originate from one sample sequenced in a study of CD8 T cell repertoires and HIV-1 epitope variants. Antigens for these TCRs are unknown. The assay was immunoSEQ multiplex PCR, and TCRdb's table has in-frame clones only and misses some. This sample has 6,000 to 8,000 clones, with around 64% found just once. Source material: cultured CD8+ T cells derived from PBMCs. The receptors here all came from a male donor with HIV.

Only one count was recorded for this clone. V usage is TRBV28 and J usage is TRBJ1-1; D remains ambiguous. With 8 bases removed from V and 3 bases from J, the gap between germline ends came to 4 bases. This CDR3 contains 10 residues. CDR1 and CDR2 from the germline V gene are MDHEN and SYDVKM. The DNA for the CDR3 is TGTGCCAGCGGGTACACTGAAGCTTTCTTT. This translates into CASGYTEAFF. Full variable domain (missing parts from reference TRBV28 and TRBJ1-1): DVKVTQSSRYLVKRTGEKVFLECVQDMDHENMFWYRQDPGLGLRLIYFSYDVKMKEKGDIPEGYSVSREKKERFSLILESASTNQTSMYLCASGYTEAFFGQGTRLTVV.

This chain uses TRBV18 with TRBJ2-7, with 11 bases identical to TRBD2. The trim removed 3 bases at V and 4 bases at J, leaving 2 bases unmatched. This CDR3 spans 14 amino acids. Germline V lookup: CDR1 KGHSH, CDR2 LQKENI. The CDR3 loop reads CASSPGTSGYEQYF. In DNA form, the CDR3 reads TGTGCCAGCTCACCCGGGACTAGCGGTTACGAGCAGTACTTC. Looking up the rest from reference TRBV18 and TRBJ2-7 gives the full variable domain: NAGVMQNPRHLVRRRGQEARLRCSPMKGHSHVYWYRQLPEEGLKFMVYLQKENIIDESGMPKERFSAEFPKEGPSILRIQQVVRGDSAAYFCASSPGTSGYEQYFGPGTRLTVT.

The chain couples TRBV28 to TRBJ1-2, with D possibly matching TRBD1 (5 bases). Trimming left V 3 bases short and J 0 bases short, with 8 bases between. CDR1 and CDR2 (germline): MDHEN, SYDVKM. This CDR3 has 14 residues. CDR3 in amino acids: CASSFRGANYGYTF. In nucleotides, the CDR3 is TGTGCCAGCAGTTTTAGGGGAGCTAACTATGGCTACACCTTC.

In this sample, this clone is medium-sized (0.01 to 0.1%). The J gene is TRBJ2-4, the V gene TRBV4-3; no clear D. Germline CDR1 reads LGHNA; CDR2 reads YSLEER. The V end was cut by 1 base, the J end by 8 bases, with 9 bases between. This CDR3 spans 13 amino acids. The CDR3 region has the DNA TGCGCCAGCAGCCAAGGGGTGTCGGACATTCAGTACTTC. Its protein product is CASSQGVSDIQYF.